Listed below are T cell receptor beta chains from one sample, sequenced in a study of OX40 agonist ivuxolimab in advanced cancers. Measured with immunoSEQ multiplex PCR; TCRdb has only the in-frame clones, and not every one. The table shows about 73,000 clones, with 80% to 95% occurring only once. The material was CD4+ or CD8+ T cells sorted from blood, obtained in a trial of the OX40 agonist ivuxolimab. These TCRs come from an adult with an advanced solid tumor such as melanoma, head and neck, liver or kidney cancer. Both conserved end residues are part of each CDR3. The D gene is left open where the match is weak. The size field is filled for only some rows; it gives once, few, many or a size class.

d_gene: NA
j_gene: TRBJ2-7
abundance: NA
v_gene: TRBV11-2
CDR3nt: TGTGCCAGCTCCTTAGGGGGAGGGGTAGTCTACGAGCAGTACTTC
CDR3aa: CASSLGGGVVYEQYF

d_gene: TRBD1
j_gene: TRBJ2-2
abundance: NA
v_gene: TRBV18
CDR3nt: TGTGCCAGCTCACAACAGGGGGCCAACACCGGGGAGCTGTTTTTT
CDR3aa: CASSQQGANTGELFF

d_gene: TRBD2
j_gene: TRBJ2-7
abundance: NA
v_gene: TRBV11-2
CDR3nt: TGTGCCAGCAGCTCGGGATGGACTAGCGGGAGGGCAGATGAGCAGTACTTC
CDR3aa: CASSSGWTSGRADEQYF

d_gene: TRBD1
j_gene: TRBJ2-7
abundance: NA
v_gene: TRBV6-9
CDR3nt: TGTGCCAGCAGACGACAGGGGGCTCGCTACGAGCAGTACTTC
CDR3aa: CASRRQGARYEQYF

d_gene: TRBD1
j_gene: TRBJ2-7
abundance: NA
v_gene: TRBV29-1
CDR3nt: TGCAGCGTTCGGACAGGGGCCTACGAGCAGTACTTC
CDR3aa: CSVRTGAYEQYF

d_gene: NA
j_gene: TRBJ2-2
abundance: NA
v_gene: TRBV4-1
CDR3nt: TGCGCCAGCAGCCAAGATGGCGGCCCCGGGGAGCTGTTTTTT
CDR3aa: CASSQDGGPGELFF

d_gene: NA
j_gene: TRBJ1-5
abundance: NA
v_gene: TRBV7-9
CDR3nt: TGTGCCAGCAGCTTAGATTGGGGAGGGCCCCAGCATTTT
CDR3aa: CASSLDWGGPQHF

d_gene: TRBD1
j_gene: TRBJ1-2
abundance: NA
v_gene: TRBV7-2
CDR3nt: TGTGCCAGCAGCTCCCGGACAGGGGGATTCCATGGCTACACCTTC
CDR3aa: CASSSRTGGFHGYTF

d_gene: NA
j_gene: TRBJ1-3
abundance: NA
v_gene: TRBV27
CDR3nt: TGTGCCAGCAGTTTTGGAGGGGGCTCTGGAAACACCATATATTTT
CDR3aa: CASSFGGGSGNTIYF

d_gene: NA
j_gene: TRBJ1-2
abundance: NA
v_gene: TRBV28
CDR3nt: TGTGCCAGCAGGAAGGGTTATGGCTACACCTTC
CDR3aa: CASRKGYGYTF

d_gene: TRBD2
j_gene: TRBJ2-3
abundance: NA
v_gene: TRBV2
CDR3nt: TGTGCCAGCAGGGGGACTAGCGGCACCACGCAGTATTTT
CDR3aa: CASRGTSGTTQYF

d_gene: NA
j_gene: TRBJ2-1
abundance: NA
v_gene: TRBV21-1
CDR3nt: TGTGCCAGCAGCCCCTTGATGGGTTCATACGACAATGAGCAGTTCTTC
CDR3aa: CASSPLMGSYDNEQFF

d_gene: TRBD2
j_gene: TRBJ2-3
abundance: NA
v_gene: TRBV6-1
CDR3nt: TGTGCCAGCAGTGACCAGCGGGGAACGGATACGCAGTATTTT
CDR3aa: CASSDQRGTDTQYF

d_gene: NA
j_gene: TRBJ2-1
abundance: NA
v_gene: TRBV19
CDR3nt: TGTGCCAGTAGTATCGCGGGCGGTCGTATATACAATGAGCAGTTCTTC
CDR3aa: CASSIAGGRIYNEQFF

d_gene: NA
j_gene: TRBJ2-5
abundance: NA
v_gene: TRBV6-5
CDR3nt: TGTGCCAGCAGTTACTCCAACAGGCTTCAAGAGACCCAGTACTTC
CDR3aa: CASSYSNRLQETQYF

d_gene: NA
j_gene: TRBJ2-1
abundance: NA
v_gene: TRBV27
CDR3nt: TGTGCCAGCATCACAGGCGCCTACAATGAGCAGTTCTTC
CDR3aa: CASITGAYNEQFF

d_gene: NA
j_gene: TRBJ2-5
abundance: NA
v_gene: TRBV19
CDR3nt: TGTGCCAGTACCTCCGGCAGTCAAGAGACCCAGTACTTC
CDR3aa: CASTSGSQETQYF

d_gene: TRBD1
j_gene: TRBJ2-7
abundance: NA
v_gene: TRBV2
CDR3nt: TGTGCCAGCAGTCTCATGGGACAGGGGATCTACGAGCAGTACTTC
CDR3aa: CASSLMGQGIYEQYF

d_gene: NA
j_gene: TRBJ2-1
abundance: NA
v_gene: TRBV15
CDR3nt: TGTGCCACCAGCAGCCTTAAGCGGGCGTACAATGAGCAGTTCTTC
CDR3aa: CATSSLKRAYNEQFF

d_gene: TRBD1
j_gene: TRBJ1-2
abundance: NA
v_gene: TRBV16
CDR3nt: TGTGCCAGCAGCCGGAGGAGACCGGGACAGGGAGAGAGTGGCTACACCTTC
CDR3aa: CASSRRRPGQGESGYTF

d_gene: TRBD1
j_gene: TRBJ1-1
abundance: few
v_gene: TRBV19
CDR3nt: TGTGCCAGTATGGGGGACAGGCTCATGAACACTGAAGCTTTCTTT
CDR3aa: CASMGDRLMNTEAFF

d_gene: NA
j_gene: TRBJ1-3
abundance: NA
v_gene: TRBV28
CDR3nt: TGTGCCAGCAGTTTTTCGACCGGGGTCGGAAACACCATATATTTT
CDR3aa: CASSFSTGVGNTIYF

d_gene: NA
j_gene: TRBJ2-5
abundance: medium-sized
v_gene: TRBV7-7
CDR3nt: TGTGCTAGCAGCTTAGGGGGTAGACAAGAGACCCAGTACTTC
CDR3aa: CASSLGGRQETQYF

d_gene: TRBD2
j_gene: TRBJ2-2
abundance: NA
v_gene: TRBV5-6
CDR3nt: TGTGCCAGCAGCACGACACTAACTAGCGGAAGGAACACCGGGGAGCTGTTTTTT
CDR3aa: CASSTTLTSGRNTGELFF

d_gene: NA
j_gene: TRBJ2-3
abundance: NA
v_gene: TRBV14
CDR3nt: TGTGCCAGCAGCCAGTTTAGGGATACGCAGTATTTT
CDR3aa: CASSQFRDTQYF

d_gene: TRBD1
j_gene: TRBJ1-4
abundance: NA
v_gene: TRBV25-1
CDR3nt: TGTGCCAGCAGTACCAACAGGGGGCTCGTTGAAAAACTGTTTTTT
CDR3aa: CASSTNRGLVEKLFF

d_gene: NA
j_gene: TRBJ2-7
abundance: NA
v_gene: TRBV19
CDR3nt: TGTGCCAGTACCACGGGGGACCTCCCCTACGAGCAGTACTTC
CDR3aa: CASTTGDLPYEQYF

d_gene: NA
j_gene: TRBJ2-5
abundance: NA
v_gene: TRBV7-2
CDR3nt: TGTGCCAGCAGCTTAGGAGCGTCTAAAGAGACCCAGTACTTC
CDR3aa: CASSLGASKETQYF

d_gene: NA
j_gene: TRBJ1-1
abundance: NA
v_gene: TRBV7-9
CDR3nt: TGTGCCAGCAGCCAGAACACTGAAGCTTTCTTT
CDR3aa: CASSQNTEAFF

d_gene: TRBD2
j_gene: TRBJ2-1
abundance: NA
v_gene: TRBV14
CDR3nt: TGTGCCAGCAGCCAAGGCAAAGGACTAGCGGGCCTGCAGTTCTTC
CDR3aa: CASSQGKGLAGLQFF